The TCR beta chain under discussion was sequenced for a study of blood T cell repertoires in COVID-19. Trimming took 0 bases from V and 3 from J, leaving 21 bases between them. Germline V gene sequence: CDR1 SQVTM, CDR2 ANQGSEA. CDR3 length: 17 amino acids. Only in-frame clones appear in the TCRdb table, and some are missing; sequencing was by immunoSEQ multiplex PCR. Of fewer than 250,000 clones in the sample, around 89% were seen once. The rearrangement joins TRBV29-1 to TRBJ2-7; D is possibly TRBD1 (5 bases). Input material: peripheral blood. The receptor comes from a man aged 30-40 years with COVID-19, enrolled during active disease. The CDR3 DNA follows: TGCAGCGTTGAAGATTATGTTGACCAGGTTCAGGGCTACGAGCAGTACTTC. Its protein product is CSVEDYVDQVQGYEQYF.